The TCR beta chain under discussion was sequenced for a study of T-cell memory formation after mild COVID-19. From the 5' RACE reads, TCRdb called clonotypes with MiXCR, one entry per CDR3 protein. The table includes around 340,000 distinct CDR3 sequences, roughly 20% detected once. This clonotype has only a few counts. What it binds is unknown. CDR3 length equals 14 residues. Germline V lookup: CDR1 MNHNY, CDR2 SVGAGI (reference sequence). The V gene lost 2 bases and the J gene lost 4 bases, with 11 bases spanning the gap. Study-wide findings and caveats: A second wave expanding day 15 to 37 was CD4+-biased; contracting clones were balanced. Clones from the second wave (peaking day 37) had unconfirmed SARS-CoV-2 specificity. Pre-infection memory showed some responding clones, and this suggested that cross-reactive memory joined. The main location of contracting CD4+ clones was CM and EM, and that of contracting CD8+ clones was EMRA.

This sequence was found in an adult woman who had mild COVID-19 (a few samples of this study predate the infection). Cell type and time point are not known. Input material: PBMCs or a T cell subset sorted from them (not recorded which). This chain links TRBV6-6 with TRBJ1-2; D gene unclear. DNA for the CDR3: TGTGCCAGCAGTTACCGGGGTCGATCCTATGGCTACACCTTC. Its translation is CASSYRGRSYGYTF.